This T cell receptor beta chain was recovered during a study of control samples from healthy donors and cancer patients. From germline, CDR1 is LNHDA and CDR2 SQIVND (reference sequence). Deletions cut 6 bases from V and 2 bases from J, with 11 bases between. This CDR3 comprises 14 residues. Clones were read by immunoSEQ multiplex PCR, and TCRdb kept only the in-frame ones, dropping some. The sample lists approximately 100,000 clones, about four fifths occurring once. The table lists this clone with a few counts. The sequenced material came from PBMCs. The TCR comes from a man aged 65 to 85 with lung cancer. The rearrangement joins TRBV19 to TRBJ1-3; D remains unclear. In DNA form, the CDR3 reads TGTGCCAGTAGCTCGACCGTAACTGGAAACACCATATATTTT. It translates to CASSSTVTGNTIYF.